This T cell receptor (beta chain) was documented in a study of OX40 agonist ivuxolimab in advanced cancers. The repertoire was sequenced with immunoSEQ multiplex PCR; TCRdb's copy has only in-frame clones and lacks some. The sample holds about 32,000 clones; under 85% are singletons and the top ten take 15% to 20%. Germline CDR1 is KGHSH and CDR2 is LQKENI. There are 18 residues in the CDR3. Germline trimming cut 2 bases from V and 1 base from J; bases unmatched to any gene: 9. This clone appeared a few times. Its antigen remains unidentified. Study outcomes and limitations: Dosing at 0.1 to 3.0 mg/kg was accompanied by clonal expansion of CD4+ and CD8+ blood T cells by week 6.

This receptor was taken from an adult with an advanced solid tumor such as melanoma, head and neck, liver or kidney cancer. The sample was CD4+ or CD8+ T cells sorted from blood, taken in a trial of the OX40 agonist ivuxolimab. The chain carries TRBV18 and TRBJ2-4; TRBD2 agrees at 9 bases. This chain's CDR3 is CASSPERLGLAAKNIQYF. Here the CDR3 DNA reads TGTGCCAGCTCACCAGAACGGTTAGGACTAGCGGCCAAAAACATTCAGTACTTC.